This T cell receptor beta chain was sequenced in a study of T-cell reconstitution after alpha-beta-depleted transplantation in children. Unique molecular identifiers were incorporated when the TCRbeta library was constructed. TCRdb reanalysed the PCR reads using MiXCR and keeps one entry per CDR3 protein. The profile covers more than 40,000 distinct CDR3 sequences, with around 9.2% appearing a single time and 25% to 30% taken by the ten largest. Only a few counts were recorded for this clonotype. Its antigen is still unknown. Regarding the study as a whole: From newly produced T cells came most of the T-cell counts and diversity one year after transplant. After transplant, at about two months, alpha-beta T cells were reportedly derived from several hundred expanded graft clones. After transplant, high TCRbeta diversity at day 60 in some patients arose from surviving recipient T cells and thymic progenitors.

This TCR came from a male patient between 2 and 10 years old who had a stem cell transplant for chronic granulomatous disease, so the T cells may come from the graft donor. The material was PBMCs, mostly from graft donor cells, obtained 60 days after TCRalphabeta/CD19-depleted stem cell transplant.

Here the CDR3 DNA reads TGTGCCTGGACCAAACGTCTGACAGGGGCGGGGGAGCTGTTTTTT. Translated, it gives CAWTKRLTGAGELFF. The chain combines TRBV30 with TRBJ2-2; the match to TRBD1 covers 8 bases. The germline V gene encodes CDR1 GTSNPN and CDR2 SVGIG (reference sequence). V was clipped by 4 bases and J by 8 bases; unmatched bases: 12. This CDR3 is built from 15 residues.